This T cell receptor beta chain emerged from a study of cytomegalovirus exposure and HLA in healthy donors. Across the study: Per a later analysis, the 550 to 850 first-cohort and over 90 validation repertoires shared one platform. Overall study findings and caveats: It was confirmed in vitro that a few of the CMV-associated chains were specific for CMV antigens. The authors listed some 160 TCR beta chains as cytomegalovirus-associated.

Only in-frame clones appear in the TCRdb table, and some are missing; sequencing was by immunoSEQ multiplex PCR. This table holds 110,000 to 150,000 clones, roughly nine tenths found once. As to this clone: The antigen remains unidentified.

The CDR3 runs 15 residues. J lost 7 bases, V lost 7 bases, and 12 bases had no gene match. The germline V gene has CDR1 MNHEY and CDR2 SVGAGI. The material sequenced was PBMCs. This TCR derives from a woman under 30 in good health and CMV-seropositive. J is TRBJ1-5 and V is TRBV6-5, with TRBD1 matching over 8 bases. The DNA of the CDR3 is TGTGCCAGCAACCCAGGACAGGGCGTAGGGCAGCCCCAGCATTTT. Encoded protein: CASNPGQGVGQPQHF.